Each of the 9 T cell receptor beta chains below was sequenced from the same sample in a study of T-cell memory formation after mild COVID-19. TCRdb called the 5' RACE reads again in MiXCR, with one record for every CDR3 protein. The table shows roughly 89,000 distinct CDR3 sequences, with about 13% occurring only once. Sequenced sample: PBMCs or a T cell subset sorted from them (not recorded which). These receptors were collected from an adult woman who had mild COVID-19 (a few samples of this study predate the infection). Cell type and time point are not known.

Worth noting for this clonotype: The junction departs from the called germline gene at one end, perhaps through a read error. This chain uses TRBV14 with TRBJ1-2; D gene uncertain. From germline, CDR1 is SGHDN and CDR2 FVKESK. This CDR3 spans 16 amino acids. Here the CDR3 DNA reads TGTGCCAGCAGCCAAGTCCCTGAGGGTTATTTCTATAGCTACACCTTC. As protein: CASSQVPEGYFYSYTF.

Only a few counts were recorded for this clonotype. The V gene is TRBV15, the J gene TRBJ2-4; D uncertain. With 4 bases removed from V and 2 bases from J, the gap between germline ends came to 9 bases. Germline-derived CDR1 and CDR2 are LNHNV and YYDKDF (reference sequence). CDR3 length: 14 amino acids. CDR3 sequence: CATSKGDSKNIQYF. Written as DNA, the CDR3 is TGTGCCACCAGCAAAGGAGATTCCAAAAACATTCAGTACTTC.

This clonotype was detected only a few times. The rearrangement joins TRBV5-1 to TRBJ2-2, with 7 bases identical to TRBD1. The CDR3 consists of 16 residues. Germline V gene data show CDR1 as SGHRS and CDR2 as YFSETQ. V lost 4 bases, J lost 3 bases, and 9 bases stayed unmatched. This CDR3 reads CASSPSDRSYTGELFF. CDR3 in DNA: TGCGCCAGCAGCCCCTCGGACAGGAGTTACACCGGGGAGCTGTTTTTT.

This clonotype is labeled as hyperexpanded. The chain carries TRBV12-3 or TRBV12-4 and TRBJ1-2, with a tentative D call TRBD1 (6 bases). The CDR3 covers 15 residues. Trimming cost V 6 bases and J 4 bases, with 18 bases left between them. The CDR3 DNA reads as TGTGCCAGCAGCTCCGACAGGAAACCCTCCTATGGCTACACCTTC. The encoded protein is CASSSDRKPSYGYTF.

CDR3 sequence: CASSLAGGDRIIYGYTF. CDR3 coding DNA: TGTGCCAGCAGCTTAGCAGGGGGGGACAGGATAATCTATGGCTACACCTTC. The chain recombines TRBV7-8 with TRBJ1-2; 8 bases agree with TRBD1. The CDR3 covers 17 residues. V lost 0 bases to trimming and J lost 4 bases; unmatched junction nucleotides: 10. The V gene's germline CDR1 is SGHVS and CDR2 FQNEAQ.

This clonotype was observed a handful of times. V is TRBV7-8 and J is TRBJ2-3; D is unresolved. V lost 0 bases to trimming and J lost 3 bases, with 10 bases between them. This CDR3 contains 15 residues. CDR1 SGHVS and CDR2 FQNEAQ come from the germline V gene. The CDR3 region is CASSLARTRTDTQYF. The CDR3 DNA sequence: TGTGCCAGCAGCTTAGCGCGAACAAGGACAGATACGCAGTATTTT.

This clonotype has only a few counts. This sequence joins TRBV4-3 and TRBJ1-2; TRBD1 is a possible D gene (6 bases). Trimming took 4 bases from V and 4 from J, leaving 19 bases between them. Germline V gene lookup returns CDR1 LGHNA and CDR2 YSLEER. The CDR3 runs to 16 residues. Written as DNA, the CDR3 is TGCGCCAGCAGCCCCGAGGGGGGGCAGGGCCCCTATGGCTACACCTTC. It is translated as CASSPEGGQGPYGYTF.

The J gene is TRBJ2-1, the V gene TRBV10-2, with D possibly matching TRBD2 (6 bases). Per germline, CDR1 WSHSY and CDR2 SAAADI. Deletions cut 4 bases from V and 4 bases from J, with 11 bases between. This CDR3 has 14 residues. CDR3 region: CASSGLAKYNEQFF. The CDR3 DNA reads as TGCGCCAGCAGTGGGCTAGCGAAGTACAATGAGCAGTTCTTC.

This clonotype occurred a few times. V usage is TRBV7-9 and J usage is TRBJ2-7; D is uncertain. The CDR3 runs to 12 residues. With 6 bases removed from V and 3 bases from J, the gap between germline ends came to 9 bases. Germline CDR1 reads SEHNR; CDR2 reads FQNEAQ (reference sequence). The CDR3 protein is CASSVADYEQYF. The CDR3, as DNA: TGTGCCAGCAGTGTAGCAGACTACGAGCAGTACTTC.